Judged by abundance, the clone carrying this T cell receptor beta chain is medium-sized. Produced via immunoSEQ multiplex PCR; TCRdb's table is partial and in-frame only. Of 10,000 to 15,000 clones in the sample, around 80% were seen once. The data derive from a study of PD-1 blockade in classical Hodgkin lymphoma. Study context: Intravenous nivolumab at 3 mg/kg was given to patients every 2 weeks.

With no exception, relapse followed autologous stem cell transplantation in all patients, and brentuximab vedotin exposure varied. The length of the CDR3 is 17 residues. Trimming removed 2 bases from V and 6 bases from J, with 19 bases in between. Germline assignment: CDR1 SGHVS and CDR2 FQNEAQ. Source: peripheral blood mononuclear cells (PBMCs), taken at baseline. The source of this sequence is a human donor with classical Hodgkin lymphoma. This sequence joins TRBV7-8 and TRBJ2-2; D may match TRBD1 or TRBD2 (5 bases each). The CDR3 DNA sequence: TGTGCCAGCAGCTTATACTCCGCGCTGGGGGACGCCGGGGAGCTGTTTTTT. It translates to CASSLYSALGDAGELFF.